This T cell receptor (beta chain) emerged from a study of shared clonotypes between healthy human individuals. Study summary: Per donor, three plates held CD4 naive cells, three held CD4 memory, two held CD8 naive and one held CD8 memory.

Data came from immunoSEQ multiplex PCR; TCRdb stores just in-frame clones and leaves some out. The sample records some 1,100,000 clones, 75% to 80% being singletons. The CDR3 spans 15 residues. The germline V gene has CDR1 MDHEN and CDR2 SYDVKM. The germline V and J ends were trimmed by 8 bases and 3 bases, with 20 bases remaining between them. Overall study results and limits: Specimens sampled were limited to blood, with tissue repertoires likely differing.

This clone turned up a few times. Its antigen is unknown. The rearrangement uses TRBV28 and TRBJ2-7; the D call may be TRBD1 or TRBD2 (5 bases each). The sequenced sample was memory CD4+ T cells from PBMCs. As to subset: CD45RA-negative fraction. This sequence originates from a man aged 18 to 35 in good health. Some clones in this sample may be carry-over from other donors' samples. CDR3 nucleotides: TGTGCCAGCCCAGCACCGTCGGGGACGGACTACGAGCAGTACTTC. Translated, it gives CASPAPSGTDYEQYF. Full variable domain (outside the CDR3, taken from reference TRBV28 and TRBJ2-7): DVKVTQSSRYLVKRTGEKVFLECVQDMDHENMFWYRQDPGLGLRLIYFSYDVKMKEKGDIPEGYSVSREKKERFSLILESASTNQTSMYLCASPAPSGTDYEQYFGPGTRLTVT.